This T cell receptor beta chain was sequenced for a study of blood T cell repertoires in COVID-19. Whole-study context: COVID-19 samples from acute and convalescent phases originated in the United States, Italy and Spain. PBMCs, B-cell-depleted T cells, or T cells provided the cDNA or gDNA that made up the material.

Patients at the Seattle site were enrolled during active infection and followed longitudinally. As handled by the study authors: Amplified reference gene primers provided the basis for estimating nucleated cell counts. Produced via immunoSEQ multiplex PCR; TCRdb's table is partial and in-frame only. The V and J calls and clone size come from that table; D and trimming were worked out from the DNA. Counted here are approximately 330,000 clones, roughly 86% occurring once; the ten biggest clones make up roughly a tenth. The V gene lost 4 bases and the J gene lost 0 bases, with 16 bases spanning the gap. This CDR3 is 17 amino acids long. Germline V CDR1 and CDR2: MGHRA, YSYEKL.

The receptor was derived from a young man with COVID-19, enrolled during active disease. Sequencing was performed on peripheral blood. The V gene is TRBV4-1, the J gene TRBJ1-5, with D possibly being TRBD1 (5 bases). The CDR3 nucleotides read TGCGCCAGCAGCCCGCGGGAGGGGTTATATAGCAATCAGCCCCAGCATTTT. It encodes CASSPREGLYSNQPQHF.